This is a list of T cell receptor beta chains from one sample in a study of T cell responses to AZD1222 COVID-19 vaccine. Sequencing was performed with immunoSEQ multiplex PCR; in TCRdb, only in-frame clones are kept and a portion is missing. The top ten hold about 2.5% of the sample, which has around 120,000 clones, around 87% seen once. The material sequenced was peripheral blood, taken 28 days after the second AZD1222 dose. The receptors here all came from an adult who received the AZD1222 COVID-19 vaccine. CDR3s include the opening cysteine and the closing phenylalanine or tryptophan. Each record gives: V gene, J gene, CDR3 length, D gene, clone size, CDR3 DNA, CDR3 protein. D genes are given only for firm matches. Size is stated for part of the rows, as once, few or many counts, or as a class when the clone is expanded.

v_call: TRBV5-1; j_call: TRBJ1-1; cdr3_length: 14; d_call: TRBD1; clone_size: -; cdr3_nt: TGCGCCAGCAGCTTGTTGCAGGGGGGCACTGAAGCTTTCTTT; cdr3_aa: CASSLLQGGTEAFF
v_call: TRBV29-1; j_call: TRBJ2-2; cdr3_length: 13; d_call: -; clone_size: -; cdr3_nt: TGCAGCGTAACCGGGACCGCGACCGGGGAGCTGTTTTTT; cdr3_aa: CSVTGTATGELFF
v_call: TRBV19; j_call: TRBJ1-2; cdr3_length: 15; d_call: -; clone_size: -; cdr3_nt: TGTGCCAGTAGTAGGCCCCAGGTGGGGGTCTATGGCTACACCTTC; cdr3_aa: CASSRPQVGVYGYTF
v_call: TRBV19; j_call: TRBJ1-3; cdr3_length: 11; d_call: -; clone_size: -; cdr3_nt: TGTGCCGGGAGTTCTGGAAACACCATATATTTT; cdr3_aa: CAGSSGNTIYF
v_call: TRBV14; j_call: TRBJ2-7; cdr3_length: 14; d_call: -; clone_size: many; cdr3_nt: TGTGCCAGCAGCTCGGTCAACATGTTGGGGGAGCAGTACTTC; cdr3_aa: CASSSVNMLGEQYF
v_call: TRBV5-5; j_call: TRBJ2-7; cdr3_length: 11; d_call: -; clone_size: -; cdr3_nt: TGTGCCAGCAGCTTGCAATACAGGGAGTACTTC; cdr3_aa: CASSLQYREYF
v_call: TRBV19; j_call: TRBJ1-4; cdr3_length: 13; d_call: -; clone_size: -; cdr3_nt: TGTGCCAGTCGAGGAGCAACTAATGAAAAACTGTTTTTT; cdr3_aa: CASRGATNEKLFF
v_call: TRBV6-1; j_call: TRBJ2-5; cdr3_length: 18; d_call: -; clone_size: -; cdr3_nt: TGTGCCAGCAGTGGCGGCTCCCGTTGGGGGTGGGACCAAGAGACCCAGTACTTC; cdr3_aa: CASSGGSRWGWDQETQYF
v_call: TRBV6-2/TRBV6-3; j_call: TRBJ1-1; cdr3_length: 14; d_call: -; clone_size: -; cdr3_nt: TGTGCCAGCAGCCGGACAGATATGAACACTGAAGCTTTCTTT; cdr3_aa: CASSRTDMNTEAFF
v_call: TRBV7-2; j_call: TRBJ2-1; cdr3_length: 16; d_call: -; clone_size: -; cdr3_nt: TGTGCCAGCAGCCGCCCCGGACTACCGAAATACAATGAGCAGTTCTTC; cdr3_aa: CASSRPGLPKYNEQFF
v_call: TRBV19; j_call: TRBJ1-1; cdr3_length: 12; d_call: -; clone_size: -; cdr3_nt: TGTGCCAGTAGTCTGGGGAACACTGAAGCTTTCTTT; cdr3_aa: CASSLGNTEAFF
v_call: TRBV9; j_call: TRBJ1-4; cdr3_length: 15; d_call: -; clone_size: once; cdr3_nt: TGTGCCAGCAGCGTATTAGGGGTGGCTAATGAAAAACTGTTTTTT; cdr3_aa: CASSVLGVANEKLFF
v_call: TRBV19; j_call: TRBJ1-5; cdr3_length: 13; d_call: TRBD1; clone_size: -; cdr3_nt: TGTGCCAGTAGTAGTGACAGGGTGAAGCCCCAGCATTTT; cdr3_aa: CASSSDRVKPQHF
v_call: TRBV12-5; j_call: TRBJ1-2; cdr3_length: 14; d_call: TRBD1; clone_size: once; cdr3_nt: TGTGCTAGTGGTCCCGAACCCGGACAGGGAGGCTACACCTTC; cdr3_aa: CASGPEPGQGGYTF
v_call: TRBV18; j_call: TRBJ2-7; cdr3_length: 16; d_call: -; clone_size: -; cdr3_nt: TGTGCCAGCTCACCAAACTGGCAGGGGAGCTCCTACGAGCAGTACTTC; cdr3_aa: CASSPNWQGSSYEQYF
v_call: TRBV5-5; j_call: TRBJ1-1; cdr3_length: 15; d_call: TRBD1; clone_size: -; cdr3_nt: TGTGCCAGCAGCCGGACAGGGGTTACGGACACTGAAGCTTTCTTT; cdr3_aa: CASSRTGVTDTEAFF
v_call: TRBV19; j_call: TRBJ1-5; cdr3_length: 15; d_call: -; clone_size: -; cdr3_nt: TGTGCCAGTAGTGGCAGGGAGTATAGCAATCAGCCCCAGCATTTT; cdr3_aa: CASSGREYSNQPQHF
v_call: TRBV2; j_call: TRBJ1-1; cdr3_length: 13; d_call: -; clone_size: -; cdr3_nt: TGTGCCAGCAGTGGAGTTGGGGAAAATGAAGCTTTCTTT; cdr3_aa: CASSGVGENEAFF
v_call: TRBV7-2; j_call: TRBJ2-7; cdr3_length: 15; d_call: -; clone_size: few; cdr3_nt: TGTGCCAGCAGCTTAGCCGTCGCCAGCTCCTACGAGCAGTACTTC; cdr3_aa: CASSLAVASSYEQYF
v_call: TRBV9; j_call: TRBJ1-3; cdr3_length: 14; d_call: -; clone_size: medium-sized; cdr3_nt: TGTGCCAGCAGCGTTTCGGGGAGCCAGGACACCATATATTTT; cdr3_aa: CASSVSGSQDTIYF
v_call: TRBV24-1; j_call: TRBJ1-4; cdr3_length: 17; d_call: -; clone_size: -; cdr3_nt: TGTGCCACCAGTGAGGGCAGGTTTACTACAACTAATGAAAAACTGTTTTTT; cdr3_aa: CATSEGRFTTTNEKLFF
v_call: TRBV9; j_call: TRBJ2-1; cdr3_length: 15; d_call: TRBD1; clone_size: -; cdr3_nt: TGTGCCAGCAGCGTCGATACAGGGGGCTGGGATGAGCAGTTCTTC; cdr3_aa: CASSVDTGGWDEQFF
v_call: TRBV7-9; j_call: TRBJ1-2; cdr3_length: 15; d_call: TRBD1; clone_size: -; cdr3_nt: TGTGCCAGCAGCCCCCGGGACAGGGGGGACTATGGCTACACCTTC; cdr3_aa: CASSPRDRGDYGYTF
v_call: TRBV19; j_call: TRBJ1-5; cdr3_length: 14; d_call: -; clone_size: once; cdr3_nt: TGTGCCAGTAGTATAAGGGAGTCCGGTCAGCCCCAGCATTTT; cdr3_aa: CASSIRESGQPQHF
v_call: TRBV19; j_call: TRBJ1-5; cdr3_length: 17; d_call: TRBD1; clone_size: -; cdr3_nt: TGTGCCAGTAGTTTCGGCCGGACAGGGGCCGGCAATCAGCCCCAGCATTTT; cdr3_aa: CASSFGRTGAGNQPQHF
v_call: TRBV2; j_call: TRBJ2-2; cdr3_length: 14; d_call: -; clone_size: -; cdr3_nt: TGTGCCAGCAGTGGCGGCCGACAGACCGGGGAGCTGTTTTTT; cdr3_aa: CASSGGRQTGELFF
v_call: TRBV24-1; j_call: TRBJ1-2; cdr3_length: 13; d_call: -; clone_size: once; cdr3_nt: TGTGCCACCAGTGATTTCCAGGGTAATGGCTACACCTTC; cdr3_aa: CATSDFQGNGYTF
v_call: TRBV29-1; j_call: TRBJ1-1; cdr3_length: 13; d_call: TRBD1; clone_size: -; cdr3_nt: TGCAGCGTGGGGACAGGGACGAACACTGAAGCTTTCTTT; cdr3_aa: CSVGTGTNTEAFF
v_call: TRBV5-1; j_call: TRBJ1-2; cdr3_length: 15; d_call: -; clone_size: -; cdr3_nt: TGCGCCAGCAGCTTGGATCCGGATTTTAACTATGGCTACACCTTC; cdr3_aa: CASSLDPDFNYGYTF
v_call: TRBV6-2/TRBV6-3; j_call: TRBJ1-4; cdr3_length: 18; d_call: TRBD1; clone_size: -; cdr3_nt: TGTGCCAGCAGTTACGCTAGAAACAGGAAACAGGGGGATGAAAAACTGTTTTTT; cdr3_aa: CASSYARNRKQGDEKLFF
v_call: TRBV3-1/TRBV3-2; j_call: TRBJ1-6; cdr3_length: 16; d_call: -; clone_size: -; cdr3_nt: TGTGCCAGCAGCCAAGATGTTAGAACCGGTGGATCACCCCTCCACTTT; cdr3_aa: CASSQDVRTGGSPLHF
v_call: TRBV20-1; j_call: TRBJ1-1; cdr3_length: 14; d_call: TRBD1; clone_size: once; cdr3_nt: TGCAGTGCTAGTGGCAGGGGGTGGGGCACTGAAGCTTTCTTT; cdr3_aa: CSASGRGWGTEAFF
v_call: TRBV6-6; j_call: TRBJ1-5; cdr3_length: 15; d_call: TRBD1; clone_size: -; cdr3_nt: TGTGCCAGCAGTTACGGCGGACAGGGAAATCAGCCCCAGCATTTT; cdr3_aa: CASSYGGQGNQPQHF
v_call: TRBV27; j_call: TRBJ1-1; cdr3_length: 12; d_call: TRBD1; clone_size: -; cdr3_nt: TGTGCCAGCAGTTCCAGGACAGGAGAAGCTTTCTTT; cdr3_aa: CASSSRTGEAFF
v_call: TRBV7-9; j_call: TRBJ1-5; cdr3_length: 14; d_call: TRBD1; clone_size: -; cdr3_nt: TGTGCCAGTCAGAAGGGGGCTAGCAATCAGCCCCAGCATTTT; cdr3_aa: CASQKGASNQPQHF